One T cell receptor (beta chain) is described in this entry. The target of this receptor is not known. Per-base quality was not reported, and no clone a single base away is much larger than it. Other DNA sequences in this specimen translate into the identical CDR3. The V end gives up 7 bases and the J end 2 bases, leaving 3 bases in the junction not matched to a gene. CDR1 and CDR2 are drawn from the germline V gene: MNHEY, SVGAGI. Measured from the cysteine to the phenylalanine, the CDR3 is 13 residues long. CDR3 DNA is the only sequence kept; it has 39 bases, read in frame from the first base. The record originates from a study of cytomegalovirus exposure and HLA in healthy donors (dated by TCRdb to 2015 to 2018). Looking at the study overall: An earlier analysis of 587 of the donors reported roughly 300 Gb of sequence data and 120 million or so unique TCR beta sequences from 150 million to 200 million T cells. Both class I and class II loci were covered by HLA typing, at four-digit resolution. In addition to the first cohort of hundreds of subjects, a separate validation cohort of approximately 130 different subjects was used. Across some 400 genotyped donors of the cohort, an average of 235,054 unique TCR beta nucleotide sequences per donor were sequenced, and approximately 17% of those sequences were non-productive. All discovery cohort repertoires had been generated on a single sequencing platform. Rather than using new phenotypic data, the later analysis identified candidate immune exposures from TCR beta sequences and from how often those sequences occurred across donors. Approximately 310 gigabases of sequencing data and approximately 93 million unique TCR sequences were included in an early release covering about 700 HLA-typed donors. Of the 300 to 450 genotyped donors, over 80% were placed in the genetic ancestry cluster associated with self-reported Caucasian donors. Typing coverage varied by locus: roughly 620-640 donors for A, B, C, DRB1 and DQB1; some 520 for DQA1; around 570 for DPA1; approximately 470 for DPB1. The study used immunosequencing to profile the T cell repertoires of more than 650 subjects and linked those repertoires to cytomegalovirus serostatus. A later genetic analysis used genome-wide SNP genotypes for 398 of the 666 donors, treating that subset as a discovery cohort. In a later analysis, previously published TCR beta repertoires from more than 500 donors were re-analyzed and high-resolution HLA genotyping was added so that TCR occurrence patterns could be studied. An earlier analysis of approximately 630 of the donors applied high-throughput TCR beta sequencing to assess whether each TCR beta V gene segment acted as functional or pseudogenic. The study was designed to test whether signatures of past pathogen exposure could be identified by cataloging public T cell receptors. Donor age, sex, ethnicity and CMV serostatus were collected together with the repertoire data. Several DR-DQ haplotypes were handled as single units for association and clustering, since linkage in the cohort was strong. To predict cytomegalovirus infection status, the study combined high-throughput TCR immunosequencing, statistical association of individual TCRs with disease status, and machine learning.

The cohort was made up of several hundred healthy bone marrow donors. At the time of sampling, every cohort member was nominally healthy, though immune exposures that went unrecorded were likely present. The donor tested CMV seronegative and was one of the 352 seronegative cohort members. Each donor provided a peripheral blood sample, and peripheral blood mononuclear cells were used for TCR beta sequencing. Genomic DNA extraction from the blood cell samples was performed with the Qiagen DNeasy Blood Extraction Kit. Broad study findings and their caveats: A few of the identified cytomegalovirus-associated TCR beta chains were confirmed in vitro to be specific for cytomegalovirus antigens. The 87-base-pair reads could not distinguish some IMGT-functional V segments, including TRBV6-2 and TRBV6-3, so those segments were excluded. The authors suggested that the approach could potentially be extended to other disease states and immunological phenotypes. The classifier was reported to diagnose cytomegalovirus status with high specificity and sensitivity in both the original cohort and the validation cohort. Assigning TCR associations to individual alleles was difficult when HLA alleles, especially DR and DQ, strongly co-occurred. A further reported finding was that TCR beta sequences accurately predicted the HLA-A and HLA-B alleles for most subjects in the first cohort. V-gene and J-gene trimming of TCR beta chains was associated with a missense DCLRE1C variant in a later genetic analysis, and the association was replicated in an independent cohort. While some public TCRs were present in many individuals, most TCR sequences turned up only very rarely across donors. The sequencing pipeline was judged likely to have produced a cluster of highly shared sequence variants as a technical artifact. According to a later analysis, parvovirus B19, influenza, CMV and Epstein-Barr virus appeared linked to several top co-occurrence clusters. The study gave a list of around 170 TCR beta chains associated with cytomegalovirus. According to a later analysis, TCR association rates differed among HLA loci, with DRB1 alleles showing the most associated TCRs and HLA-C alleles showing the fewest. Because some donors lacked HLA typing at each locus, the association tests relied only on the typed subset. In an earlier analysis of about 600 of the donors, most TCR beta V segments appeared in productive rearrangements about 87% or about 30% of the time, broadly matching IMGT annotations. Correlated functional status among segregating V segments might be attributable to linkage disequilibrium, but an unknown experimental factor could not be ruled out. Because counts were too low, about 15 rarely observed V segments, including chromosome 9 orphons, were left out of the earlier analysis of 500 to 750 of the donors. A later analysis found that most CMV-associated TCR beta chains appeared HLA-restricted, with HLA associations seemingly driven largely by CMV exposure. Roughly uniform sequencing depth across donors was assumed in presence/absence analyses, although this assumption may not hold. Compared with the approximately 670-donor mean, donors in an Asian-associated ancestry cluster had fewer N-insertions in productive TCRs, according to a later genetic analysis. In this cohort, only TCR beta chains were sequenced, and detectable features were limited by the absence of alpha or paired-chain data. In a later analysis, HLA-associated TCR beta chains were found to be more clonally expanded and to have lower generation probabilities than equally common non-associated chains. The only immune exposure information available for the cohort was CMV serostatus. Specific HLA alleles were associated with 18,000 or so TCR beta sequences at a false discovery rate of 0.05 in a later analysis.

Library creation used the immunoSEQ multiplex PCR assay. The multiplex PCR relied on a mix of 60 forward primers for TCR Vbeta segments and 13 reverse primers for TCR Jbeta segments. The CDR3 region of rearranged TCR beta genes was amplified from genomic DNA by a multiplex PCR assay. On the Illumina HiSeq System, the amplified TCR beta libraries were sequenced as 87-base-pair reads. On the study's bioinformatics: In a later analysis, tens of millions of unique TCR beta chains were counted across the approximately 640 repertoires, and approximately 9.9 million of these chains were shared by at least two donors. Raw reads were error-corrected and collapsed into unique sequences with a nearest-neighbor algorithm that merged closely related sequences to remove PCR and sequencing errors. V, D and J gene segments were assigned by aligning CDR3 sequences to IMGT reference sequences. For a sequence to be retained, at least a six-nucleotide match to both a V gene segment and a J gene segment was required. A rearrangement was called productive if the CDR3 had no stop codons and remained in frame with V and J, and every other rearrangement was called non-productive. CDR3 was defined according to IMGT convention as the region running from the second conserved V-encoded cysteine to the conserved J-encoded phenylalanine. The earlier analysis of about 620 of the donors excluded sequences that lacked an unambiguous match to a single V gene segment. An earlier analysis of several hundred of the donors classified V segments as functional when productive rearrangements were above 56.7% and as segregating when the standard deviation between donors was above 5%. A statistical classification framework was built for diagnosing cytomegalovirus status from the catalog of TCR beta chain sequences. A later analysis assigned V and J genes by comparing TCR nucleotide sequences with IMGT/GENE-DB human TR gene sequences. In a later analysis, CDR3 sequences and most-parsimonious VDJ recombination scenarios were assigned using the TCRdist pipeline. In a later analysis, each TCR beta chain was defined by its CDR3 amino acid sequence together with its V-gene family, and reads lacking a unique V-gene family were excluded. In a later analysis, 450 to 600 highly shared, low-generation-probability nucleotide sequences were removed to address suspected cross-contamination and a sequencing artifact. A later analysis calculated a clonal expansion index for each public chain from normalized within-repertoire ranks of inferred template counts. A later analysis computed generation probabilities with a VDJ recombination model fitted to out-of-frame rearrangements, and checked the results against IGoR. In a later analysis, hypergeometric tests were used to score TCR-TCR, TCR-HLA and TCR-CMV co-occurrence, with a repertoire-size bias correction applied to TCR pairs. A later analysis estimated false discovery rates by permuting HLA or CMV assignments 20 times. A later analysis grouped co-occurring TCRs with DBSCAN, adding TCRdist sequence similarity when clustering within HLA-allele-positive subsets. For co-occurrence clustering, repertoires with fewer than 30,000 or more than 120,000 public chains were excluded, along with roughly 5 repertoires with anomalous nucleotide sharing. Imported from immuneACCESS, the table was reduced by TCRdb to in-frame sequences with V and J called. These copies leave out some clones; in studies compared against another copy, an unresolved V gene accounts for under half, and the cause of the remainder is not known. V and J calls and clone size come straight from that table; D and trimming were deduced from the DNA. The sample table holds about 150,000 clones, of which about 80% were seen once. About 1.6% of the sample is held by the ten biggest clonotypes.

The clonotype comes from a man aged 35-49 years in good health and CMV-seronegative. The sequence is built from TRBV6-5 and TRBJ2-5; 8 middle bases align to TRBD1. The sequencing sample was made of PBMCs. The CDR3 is CASNRDRQETQYF. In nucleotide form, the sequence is TGTGCCAGCAATCGGGACAGGCAAGAGACCCAGTACTTC.